A selection of T cell receptor beta chains follows, all from one sample in a study of radiation and T cells in renal cell carcinoma. Sequencing was performed with immunoSEQ multiplex PCR; in TCRdb, only in-frame clones are kept and a portion is missing. This table has roughly 100,000 clones, 70% to 90% appearing once. Source: blood, taken from a patient whose treatment included radiotherapy and nephrectomy. These receptors were taken from a man over 45 with renal cell carcinoma. Both conserved end residues are part of each CDR3. Each record gives: V gene, clone size, D gene, J gene, CDR3 protein, CDR3 DNA. D genes are given only for firm matches. A clone size is listed for some rows: how often the clone was seen (once, few, many), or a class if it is expanded.

v_gene: TRBV5-6; abundance: .; d_gene: .; j_gene: TRBJ2-7; CDR3aa: CASSEPWSSYEQYF; CDR3nt: TGTGCCAGCAGCGAACCGTGGAGCTCCTACGAGCAGTACTTC
v_gene: TRBV27; abundance: .; d_gene: .; j_gene: TRBJ2-5; CDR3aa: CASSLSGETQYF; CDR3nt: TGTGCCAGCAGTTTATCAGGGGAGACCCAGTACTTC
v_gene: TRBV6-1; abundance: .; d_gene: .; j_gene: TRBJ1-6; CDR3aa: CASSEGTSYNSPLHF; CDR3nt: TGTGCCAGCAGTGAAGGGACTTCCTATAATTCACCCCTCCACTTT
v_gene: TRBV7-9; abundance: .; d_gene: TRBD1; j_gene: TRBJ2-2; CDR3aa: CASRYRGSTGELFF; CDR3nt: TGTGCCAGCAGGTACAGGGGCTCCACCGGGGAGCTGTTTTTT
v_gene: TRBV21-1; abundance: .; d_gene: .; j_gene: TRBJ1-2; CDR3aa: CASSPTRDPSHNYGYTF; CDR3nt: TGTGCCAGCAGCCCCACGAGGGACCCGTCTCATAACTATGGCTACACCTTC
v_gene: TRBV5-5; abundance: .; d_gene: .; j_gene: TRBJ1-1; CDR3aa: CASSPEGQRLLANTEAFF; CDR3nt: TGTGCCAGCAGCCCGGAGGGTCAGAGACTCCTAGCGAACACTGAAGCTTTCTTT
v_gene: TRBV19; abundance: .; d_gene: .; j_gene: TRBJ2-5; CDR3aa: CASSIQIQETQYF; CDR3nt: TGTGCCAGTAGTATACAGATTCAAGAGACCCAGTACTTC
v_gene: TRBV28; abundance: .; d_gene: TRBD1; j_gene: TRBJ2-7; CDR3aa: CASRTGQGGIEQYF; CDR3nt: TGTGCCAGCAGAACCGGACAGGGAGGTATCGAGCAGTACTTC
v_gene: TRBV30; abundance: .; d_gene: TRBD1; j_gene: TRBJ1-2; CDR3aa: CAWSPGQGQGYTF; CDR3nt: TGTGCCTGGAGCCCCGGACAGGGCCAGGGCTACACCTTC
v_gene: TRBV6-1; abundance: .; d_gene: .; j_gene: TRBJ1-1; CDR3aa: CASSVTEMNTEAFF; CDR3nt: TGTGCCAGCAGTGTGACAGAGATGAACACTGAAGCTTTCTTT
v_gene: TRBV30; abundance: .; d_gene: .; j_gene: TRBJ2-7; CDR3aa: CAWSWAQGRSYEQYF; CDR3nt: TGTGCCTGGAGTTGGGCACAGGGAAGGTCGTACGAGCAGTACTTC
v_gene: TRBV10-3; abundance: few; d_gene: TRBD2; j_gene: TRBJ2-7; CDR3aa: CAISPGLAADEQYF; CDR3nt: TGTGCCATCAGTCCGGGACTAGCGGCCGACGAGCAGTACTTC